This T cell receptor (beta chain) was recorded in a study of blood T cells in healthy people across ages. Study-wide results and caveats: Expanded clonotype shifts may have been confounded, as the donors had an unknown CMV status.

A note on this clonotype: Its antigen remains unknown.

A second PCR, run for about 7 to 12 cycles, used a sample-barcoded 5' primer plus a J-beta primer mix. A 12-random-nucleotide template-switch adaptor tagged each cDNA molecule. Every individual sample yielded 2.5 million or more paired-end reads (each containing CDR3). MiXCR was run by TCRdb on the 5' RACE reads, yielding one entry per CDR3 protein. The sample has 750,000 to 850,000 distinct CDR3 sequences, approximately 25% seen once. V lost 2 bases to trimming and J lost 4 bases; unmatched junction nucleotides: 5. Germline V gene lookup returns CDR1 DFQATT and CDR2 SNEGSKA (reference sequence). The CDR3 has 15 amino acids. This sample also belongs to another study, concerning T cells of mothers and their children. This second study notes: It was observed that no persistent microchimeric T cell clones could be detected.

The receptor was isolated from a boy aged 5 to 17 in good health. The genes are TRBV20-1 and TRBJ2-1, with 10 bases that match TRBD2. The sample consisted of blood. CDR3 DNA: TGCAGTGCTAGACAACTAGCGGGATCGTACAATGAGCAGTTCTTC. Protein product: CSARQLAGSYNEQFF.